This T cell receptor (beta chain) was sequenced during a study of blood T cell repertoires in COVID-19 (dated by TCRdb to 2019 to 2021). About the full investigation: Samples covering the acute and convalescent phases of COVID-19 were provided by collaborators in the United States, Italy and Spain. The material from the prospective study consisted of cDNA or gDNA derived from T cells, B-cell-depleted T cells, or PBMCs. Nearly every sample came with metadata listing a de-identified subject ID, COVID-19 status, age in years and sex. Deeply sampled blood TCRbeta repertoires from subjects exposed to, actively infected with, or recovered from COVID-19 were included in the dataset. The samples were drawn from two sources: the first 160 participants of the ongoing ImmuneRACE study, and 950 to 1,500 subjects contributed by 6 global collaborators. A freely available public database, intended as a resource for researchers studying the immune response to SARS-CoV-2, is where the repertoires were released. HLA class I and class II types, where available, came from metadata supplied by the sample provider rather than from assay-based typing. Beyond this particular receptor, the publication reports: Clinical and demographic metadata were provided uncurated, with the amount varying by source and participant.

Each collaborating institution followed its own protocols to collect whole blood in K2EDTA tubes. For TCRbeta analysis, collaborators shipped samples in one of three forms: frozen whole blood, isolated PBMCs, or DNA extracted from either of those sample types. Trimming leaves V shorter by 7 bases and J shorter by 0 bases, with the junction holding 3 bases beyond the gene matches. The CDR3 numbers 13 residues from cysteine through phenylalanine. The read is trimmed to its CDR3 DNA, 39 bases read in frame from base 1. CDR1 and CDR2, per the germline V gene (reference sequence), are MNHEY and SMNVEV. Notes on this clone: Its antigen target is currently unknown. No quality values exist for individual bases; no much larger clone is one base distant.

TCRbeta CDR3 regions were amplified from genomic DNA using the immunoSEQ Assay, a bias-controlled multiplex PCR. The source study handled its data this way. Nucleated cell counts per sample were estimated from amplification of reference gene primers within the assay. To quantify the absolute abundance of each unique TCRbeta CDR3 rearrangement, sequence reads were collapsed and filtered. For each sample, productive Simpson clonality was calculated as the square root of Simpson's diversity index over productive rearrangements. Sourced from immuneACCESS, this table was stored by TCRdb with only in-frame sequences that have V and J called. A share of the clones is absent; for the studies checked, an unresolved V gene accounts for under half, and the remainder has no known explanation. The D gene and trimming were derived from the DNA, and the V and J assignments and clone size from that table. A total of fewer than 250,000 clones appear in this sample, 65% to 90% of them only once. Around 4.7% of the sample is held by the ten biggest clonotypes.

The sequence links TRBV27 to TRBJ2-7; 7 middle bases align to TRBD1. Source material: peripheral blood. The receptor was isolated from a woman in her 70s with acute or convalescent COVID-19. The CDR3 is CASKGTVSYEQYF. The DNA sequence is TGTGCCAGCAAGGGGACAGTCTCCTACGAGCAGTACTTC.